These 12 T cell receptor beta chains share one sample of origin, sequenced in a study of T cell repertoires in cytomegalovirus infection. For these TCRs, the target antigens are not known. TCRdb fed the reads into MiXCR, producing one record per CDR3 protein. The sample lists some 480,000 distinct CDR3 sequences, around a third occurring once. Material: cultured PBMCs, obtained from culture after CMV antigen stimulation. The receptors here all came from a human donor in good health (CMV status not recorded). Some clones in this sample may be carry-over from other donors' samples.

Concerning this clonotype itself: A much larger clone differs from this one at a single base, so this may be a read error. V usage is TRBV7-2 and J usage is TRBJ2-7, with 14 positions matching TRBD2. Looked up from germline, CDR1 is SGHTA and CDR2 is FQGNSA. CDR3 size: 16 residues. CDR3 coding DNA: TGTGCCAACAGCACCCCGGGACTAGCGGGAGCAGACGAGCAGTACTTC. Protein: CANSTPGLAGADEQYF.

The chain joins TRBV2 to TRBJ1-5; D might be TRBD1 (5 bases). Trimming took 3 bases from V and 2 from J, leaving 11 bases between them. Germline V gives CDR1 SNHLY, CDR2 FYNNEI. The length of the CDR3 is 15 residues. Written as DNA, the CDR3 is TGTGCCAGCAGTGATTTGGACATACGCAATCAGCCCCAGCATTTT. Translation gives CASSDLDIRNQPQHF.

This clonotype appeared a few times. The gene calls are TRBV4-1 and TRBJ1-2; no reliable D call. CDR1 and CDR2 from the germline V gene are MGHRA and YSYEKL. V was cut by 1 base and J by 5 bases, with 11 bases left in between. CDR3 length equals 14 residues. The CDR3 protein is CASSQGESSYGYTF. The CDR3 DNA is TGCGCCAGCAGCCAAGGTGAGTCTTCATATGGCTACACCTTC.

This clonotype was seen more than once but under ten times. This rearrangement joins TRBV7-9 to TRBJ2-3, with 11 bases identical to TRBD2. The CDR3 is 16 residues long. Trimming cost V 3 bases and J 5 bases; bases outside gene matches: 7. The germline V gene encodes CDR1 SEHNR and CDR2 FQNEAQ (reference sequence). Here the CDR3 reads CASSFRDGLAGDTQYF. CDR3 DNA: TGTGCCAGCAGCTTTCGCGACGGACTAGCGGGAGATACGCAGTATTTT. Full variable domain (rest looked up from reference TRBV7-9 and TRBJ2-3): DTGVSQNPRHKITKRGQNVTFRCDPISEHNRLYWYRQTLGQGPEFLTYFQNEAQLEKSRLLSDRFSAERPKGSFSTLEIQRTEQGDSAMYLCASSFRDGLAGDTQYFGPGTRLTVL.

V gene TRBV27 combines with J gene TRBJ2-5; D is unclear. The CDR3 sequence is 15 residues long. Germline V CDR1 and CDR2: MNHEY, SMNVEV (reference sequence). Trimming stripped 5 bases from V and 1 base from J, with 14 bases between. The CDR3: CASSARKGFQETQYF. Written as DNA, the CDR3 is TGTGCCAGCAGTGCCCGGAAGGGTTTCCAAGAGACCCAGTACTTC.

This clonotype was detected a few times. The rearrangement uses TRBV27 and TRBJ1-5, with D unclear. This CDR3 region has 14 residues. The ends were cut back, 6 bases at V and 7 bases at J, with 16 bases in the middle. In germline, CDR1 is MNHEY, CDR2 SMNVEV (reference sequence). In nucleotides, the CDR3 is TGTGCCAGCAGCCCGGGCAGGCGGTTCCAGCCCCAGCATTTT. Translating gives CASSPGRRFQPQHF.

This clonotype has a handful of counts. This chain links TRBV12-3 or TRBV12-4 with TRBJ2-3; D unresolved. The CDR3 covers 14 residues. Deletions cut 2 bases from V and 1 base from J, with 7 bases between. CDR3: CASSLRARTDTQYF. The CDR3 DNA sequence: TGTGCCAGCAGTTTAAGGGCCCGCACAGATACGCAGTATTTT.

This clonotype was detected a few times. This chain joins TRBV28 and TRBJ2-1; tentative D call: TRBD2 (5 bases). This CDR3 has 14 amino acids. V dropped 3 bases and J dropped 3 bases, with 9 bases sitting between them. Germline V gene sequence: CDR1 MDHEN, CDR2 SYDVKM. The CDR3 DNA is TGTGCCAGCAGTTTGCCGGGGTACTACAATGAGCAGTTCTTC. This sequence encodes CASSLPGYYNEQFF.

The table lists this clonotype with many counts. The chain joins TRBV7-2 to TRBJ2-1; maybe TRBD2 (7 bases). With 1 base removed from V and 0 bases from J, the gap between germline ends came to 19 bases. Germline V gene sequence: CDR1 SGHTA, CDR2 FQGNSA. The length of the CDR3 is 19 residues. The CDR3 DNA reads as TGTGCCAGCAGCTTAGTTGGGGGGGCAGTCCGAAGCTCCTACAATGAGCAGTTCTTC. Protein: CASSLVGGAVRSSYNEQFF.

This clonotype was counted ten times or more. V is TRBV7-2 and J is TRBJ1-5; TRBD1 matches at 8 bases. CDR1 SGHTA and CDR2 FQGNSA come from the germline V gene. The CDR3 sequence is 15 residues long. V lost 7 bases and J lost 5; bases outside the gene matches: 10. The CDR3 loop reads CASTRSGGRDQPQHF. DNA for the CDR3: TGTGCCAGCACCCGATCAGGGGGCAGGGATCAGCCCCAGCATTTT.

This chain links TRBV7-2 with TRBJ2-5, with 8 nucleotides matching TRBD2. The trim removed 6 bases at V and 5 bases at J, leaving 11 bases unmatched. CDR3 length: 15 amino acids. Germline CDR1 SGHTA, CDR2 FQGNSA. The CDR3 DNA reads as TGTGCCAGCAGAGCCTCGGGACTAGGCGTTGAGACCCAGTACTTC. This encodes CASRASGLGVETQYF.

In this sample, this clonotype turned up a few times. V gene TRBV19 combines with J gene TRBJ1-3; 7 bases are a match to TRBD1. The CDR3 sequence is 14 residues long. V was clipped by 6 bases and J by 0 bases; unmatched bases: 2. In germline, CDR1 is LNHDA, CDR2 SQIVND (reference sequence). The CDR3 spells CASRDRSSGNTIYF. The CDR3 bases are TGTGCCAGTAGGGACAGGAGCTCTGGAAACACCATATATTTT.